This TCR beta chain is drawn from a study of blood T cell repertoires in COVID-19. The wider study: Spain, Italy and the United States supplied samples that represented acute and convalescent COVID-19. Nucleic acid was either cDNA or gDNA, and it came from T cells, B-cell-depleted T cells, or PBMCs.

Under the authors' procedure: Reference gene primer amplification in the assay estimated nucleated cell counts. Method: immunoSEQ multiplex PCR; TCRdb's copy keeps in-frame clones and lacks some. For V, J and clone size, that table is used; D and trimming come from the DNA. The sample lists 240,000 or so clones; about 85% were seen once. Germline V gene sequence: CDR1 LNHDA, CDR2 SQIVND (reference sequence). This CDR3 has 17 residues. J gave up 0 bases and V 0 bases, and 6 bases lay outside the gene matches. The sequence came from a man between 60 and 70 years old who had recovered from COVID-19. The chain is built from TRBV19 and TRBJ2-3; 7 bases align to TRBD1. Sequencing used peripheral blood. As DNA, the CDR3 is TGTGCCAGTAGTATAGATATTGGGACAGTGAGCACAGATACGCAGTATTTT. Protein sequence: CASSIDIGTVSTDTQYF.